The 15 T cell receptor beta chains below all came from one sample that was sequenced in a study of cytomegalovirus exposure and HLA in healthy donors. With 60 Vbeta and 13 Jbeta primers, the PCR was carried out. Using immunoSEQ multiplex PCR, the repertoire was profiled, and TCRdb retains in-frame clones only, with some absent. The sample contains approximately 210,000 clones, approximately 87% of which appear only once. The sample was PBMCs. The receptors here all came from a man aged 30 to 39 in good health and CMV-seronegative.

The V and J genes are TRBV6-1 and TRBJ1-1; D is unresolved. The CDR3 has 10 residues. Trimming took off 3 bases at V and 11 bases at J, with 7 bases between the two ends. Germline assignment: CDR1 MNHNS and CDR2 SASEGT. This CDR3 is CASSDDSAFF. CDR3 in DNA: TGTGCCAGCAGTGATGACTCCGCTTTCTTT.

The chain uses TRBV28 and TRBJ2-3, with 7 nucleotides matching TRBD1. The ends lost 3 bases at V and 2 bases at J; junction bases unmatched: 2. The CDR3 length is 14 residues. Germline CDR1 is MDHEN and CDR2 is SYDVKM. The chain's CDR3 is CASSLRGLTDTQYF. Written as DNA, the CDR3 is TGTGCCAGCAGTTTGAGGGGGCTCACAGATACGCAGTATTTT.

The chain has TRBV11-1 and TRBJ2-7; no clear D. V lost 5 bases to trimming and J lost 2 bases, with 16 bases between them. This CDR3 contains 15 residues. The germline CDR1 and CDR2 sequences are SGHAT and FQDESV (reference sequence). For the CDR3, the DNA is TGTGCCAGCAGCGAGTACTCAGGAATTACCTACGAGCAGTACTTC. It yields the protein CASSEYSGITYEQYF.

The V call is TRBV2, the J call TRBJ2-1; 13 positions agree with TRBD2. Germline V gene lookup returns CDR1 SNHLY and CDR2 FYNNEI. This CDR3 contains 20 residues. V shed 4 bases, J shed 8 bases, and the junction held 20 bases outside the gene matches. CDR3 bases: TGTGCCAGCAGTGCAACGTCCGGGACTAGCGGGAACCCACGGACACATGAGCAGTTCTTC. Protein product: CASSATSGTSGNPRTHEQFF.

This rearrangement joins TRBV28 to TRBJ2-1; 10 nucleotides match TRBD1. CDR3 length: 16 amino acids. CDR1 and CDR2 from the germline V gene are MDHEN and SYDVKM. V lost 6 bases, J lost 1 base, and 6 bases stayed unmatched. DNA of the CDR3: TGTGCCAGCAGCCCCGGGACAGGGGTGTCCTACAATGAGCAGTTCTTC. It specifies CASSPGTGVSYNEQFF.

The V call is TRBV5-1, the J call TRBJ2-1; TRBD1 is a possible D gene (5 bases). CDR3 length: 13 residues. Trimming stripped 0 bases from V and 8 bases from J, with 9 bases between. Germline CDR1 reads SGHRS; CDR2 reads YFSETQ. DNA of the CDR3: TGCGCCAGCAGCTTGGATAGGGGCGATGAGCAGTTCTTC. It is translated as CASSLDRGDEQFF.

The chain couples TRBV10-2 to TRBJ1-2, with 7 bases aligning to TRBD1. The CDR3 is 13 amino acids. Trimming cost V 4 bases and J 7 bases; bases outside gene matches: 6. The germline CDR1 and CDR2 sequences are WSHSY and SAAADI. The CDR3 DNA is TGCGCCAGCAGTGTCAGGGGGGTCGCTGGCTACACCTTC. Translation gives CASSVRGVAGYTF.

V is TRBV5-4 and J is TRBJ2-5; tentative D call: TRBD2 (7 bases). The CDR3 has 15 residues. Trimming stripped 0 bases from V and 4 bases from J, with 13 bases between. Germline V gene sequence: CDR1 SGHNT, CDR2 YYREEE (reference sequence). CDR3 nucleotide sequence: TGTGCCAGCAGCTTGGTCCCAGGGGAGGGAGAGACCCAGTACTTC. The encoded protein is CASSLVPGEGETQYF.

V usage is TRBV29-1 and J usage is TRBJ2-3, with 7 nucleotides matching TRBD2. Germline V gene data show CDR1 as SQVTM and CDR2 as ANQGSEA. V dropped 2 bases and J dropped 6; count of bases not matched to a gene: 20. The CDR3 is made up of 18 amino acids. CDR3 nucleotides: TGCAGCGTTGAATGGGGGTATACTAGCGCGAAAAAGACGGATACGCAGTATTTT. Its translation: CSVEWGYTSAKKTDTQYF.

This chain links TRBV4-1 with TRBJ2-7; 7 bases line up with TRBD1. Germline assignment: CDR1 MGHRA and CDR2 YSYEKL. The CDR3 loop spans 14 amino acids. V lost 3 bases, J lost 2 bases, and 4 bases stayed unmatched. In DNA, the CDR3 is TGCGCCAGCAGCCAGGCCGACAGGGCCTACGAGCAGTACTTC. Translated, it gives CASSQADRAYEQYF.

The chain is built from TRBV7-6 and TRBJ1-2, with no clear D. The CDR3 sequence is 15 residues long. Trimming stripped 4 bases from V and 7 bases from J, with 19 bases between. Germline-derived CDR1 and CDR2 are SGHVS and FNYEAQ. CDR3 in amino acids: CASSSPGTRVAGYTF. As DNA, the CDR3 is TGTGCCAGCAGCTCCCCAGGAACACGTGTGGCTGGCTACACCTTC.

This clone was detected only once. This sequence joins TRBV7-2 and TRBJ2-7; 10 positions match TRBD2. The CDR3 covers 14 residues. V shed 8 bases, J shed 2 bases, and the junction held 6 bases outside the gene matches. Germline CDR1 is SGHTA and CDR2 is FQGNSA. The CDR3 loop reads CASGKAGGAYEQYF. In nucleotides, the CDR3 is TGTGCCAGCGGAAAAGCGGGGGGGGCCTACGAGCAGTACTTC.

The V gene is TRBV19, the J gene TRBJ2-1; 8 bases are a match to TRBD2. Per germline, CDR1 LNHDA and CDR2 SQIVND (reference sequence). This CDR3 is built from 17 residues. V dropped 0 bases and J dropped 0; count of bases not matched to a gene: 4. The CDR3 coding sequence is TGTGCCAGTAGTATAGAAGGACTAGCCCTCTCCTACAATGAGCAGTTCTTC. This gives the protein CASSIEGLALSYNEQFF.

A few counts support this clone. The gene calls are TRBV6-6 and TRBJ2-2, with 7 bases lining up with TRBD1. V shed 0 bases and J 9 bases; nucleotides not matched to a gene: 10. The CDR3 contains 16 residues. CDR1 and CDR2 (germline): MNHNY, SVGAGI (reference sequence). The CDR3 is CASSYSRQGKTRELFF. The CDR3 DNA reads TGTGCCAGCAGTTACTCGAGACAGGGAAAGACCCGGGAGCTGTTTTTT.

J is TRBJ2-1 and V is TRBV5-1, with 10 bases matching TRBD2. V shed 5 bases and J 8 bases; nucleotides not matched to a gene: 10. Per germline, CDR1 SGHRS and CDR2 YFSETQ. The CDR3 has 15 amino acids. The CDR3 is CASSPEVAGGDEQFF. Written as DNA, the CDR3 is TGCGCCAGCAGTCCAGAAGTAGCGGGAGGCGATGAGCAGTTCTTC.